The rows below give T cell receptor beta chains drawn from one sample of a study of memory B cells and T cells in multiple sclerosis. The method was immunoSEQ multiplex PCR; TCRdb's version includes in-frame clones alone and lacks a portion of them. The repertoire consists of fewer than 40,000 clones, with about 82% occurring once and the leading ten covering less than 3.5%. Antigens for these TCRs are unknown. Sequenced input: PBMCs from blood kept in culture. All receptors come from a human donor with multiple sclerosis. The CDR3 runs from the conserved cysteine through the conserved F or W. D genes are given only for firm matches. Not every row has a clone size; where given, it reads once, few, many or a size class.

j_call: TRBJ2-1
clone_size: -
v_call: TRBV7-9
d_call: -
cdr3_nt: TGTGCCAGCAGCGGACAACCGGGCAATGAGCAGTTCTTC
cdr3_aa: CASSGQPGNEQFF

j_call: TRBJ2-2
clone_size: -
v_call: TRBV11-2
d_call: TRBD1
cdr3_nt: TGTGCCAGCAGCTTCGGACAGGGGCAAACCGGGGAGCTGTTTTTT
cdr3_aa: CASSFGQGQTGELFF

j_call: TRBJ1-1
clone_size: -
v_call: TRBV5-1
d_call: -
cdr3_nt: TGCGCCAGCAGCTTGGCCAATGGACGGGGGACTGAAGCTTTCTTT
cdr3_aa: CASSLANGRGTEAFF

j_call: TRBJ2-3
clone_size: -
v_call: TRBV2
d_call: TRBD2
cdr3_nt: TGTGCCAGCAGTGAGCTACTAGCGGGAGGTACGCAGTATTTT
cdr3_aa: CASSELLAGGTQYF

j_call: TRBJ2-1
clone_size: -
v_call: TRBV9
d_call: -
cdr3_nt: TGTGCCAGCAGCGATGCCCGAACAGGGAGCCCAAGCAATGAGCAGTTCTTC
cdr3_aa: CASSDARTGSPSNEQFF

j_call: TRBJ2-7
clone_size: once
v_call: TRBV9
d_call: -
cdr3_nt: TGTGCCAGCAGCCATCCTGAGCAGGGGCCCTCCTACGAGCAGTACTTC
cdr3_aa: CASSHPEQGPSYEQYF

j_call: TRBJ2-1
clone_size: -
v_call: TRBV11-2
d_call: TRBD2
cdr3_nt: TGTGCCAGCAGCTTAGATGTGGGACTAGCGGGAGGTGCTGAGCAGTTCTTC
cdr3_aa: CASSLDVGLAGGAEQFF

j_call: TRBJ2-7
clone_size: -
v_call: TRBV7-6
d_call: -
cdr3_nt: TGTGCCAGCAGCTTAGCGAGCAGGGGCGAGCAGTACTTC
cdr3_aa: CASSLASRGEQYF

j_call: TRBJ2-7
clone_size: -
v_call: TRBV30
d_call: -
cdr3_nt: TGTGCCTGGAGTGTGCAATACGAGCAGTACTTC
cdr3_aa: CAWSVQYEQYF

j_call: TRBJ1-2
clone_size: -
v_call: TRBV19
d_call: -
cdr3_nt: TGTGCCAGTAGTCGCCACAAACAGGGTTTTTTTAACTATGGCTACACCTTC
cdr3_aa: CASSRHKQGFFNYGYTF

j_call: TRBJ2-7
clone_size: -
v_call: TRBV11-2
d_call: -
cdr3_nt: TGTGCCAGCAGCCTCCGACAGGGAGGCGAGCAGTACTTC
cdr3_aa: CASSLRQGGEQYF

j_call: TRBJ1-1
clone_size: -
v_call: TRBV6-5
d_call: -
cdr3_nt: TGTGCCAGCATCCAGGGGTATGAAGCTTTCTTT
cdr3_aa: CASIQGYEAFF

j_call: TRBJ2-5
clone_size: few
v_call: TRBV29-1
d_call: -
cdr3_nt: TGCAGCGTTCTAGAGCTGGGGGAGACCCAGTACTTC
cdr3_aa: CSVLELGETQYF

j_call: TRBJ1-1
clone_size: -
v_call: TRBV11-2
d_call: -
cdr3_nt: TGTGCCAGCACCTCACCACACGTCGCATTTGAAGCTTTCTTT
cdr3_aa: CASTSPHVAFEAFF

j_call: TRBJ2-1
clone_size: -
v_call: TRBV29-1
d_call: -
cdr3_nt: TGCAGCGTTCTAGGGGGGAACTACAATGAGCAGTTCTTC
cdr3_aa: CSVLGGNYNEQFF

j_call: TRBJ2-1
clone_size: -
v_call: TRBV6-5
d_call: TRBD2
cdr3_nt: TGTGCCAGCAGTGTGACTAGCGGTGGGGTCCATGAGCAGTTCTTC
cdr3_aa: CASSVTSGGVHEQFF

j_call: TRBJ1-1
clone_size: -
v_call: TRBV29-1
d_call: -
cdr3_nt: TGCAGCGTTTGTAGTGAAGGGGCCCCGAACACTGAAGCTTTCTTT
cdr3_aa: CSVCSEGAPNTEAFF

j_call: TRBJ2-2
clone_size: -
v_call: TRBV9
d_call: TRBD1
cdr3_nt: TGTGCCAGCAGCGCCCCCGGGACAGCTAACACCGGGGAGCTGTTTTTT
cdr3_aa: CASSAPGTANTGELFF

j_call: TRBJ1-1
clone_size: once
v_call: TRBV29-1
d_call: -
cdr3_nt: TGCAGCGTGGGAGGACACGGGAACACTGAAGCTTTCTTT
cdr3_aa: CSVGGHGNTEAFF

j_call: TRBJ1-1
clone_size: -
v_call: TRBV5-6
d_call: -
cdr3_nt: TGTGCCAGCAGCATACAGGGCCTATTATTTAACACTGAAGCTTTCTTT
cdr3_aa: CASSIQGLLFNTEAFF

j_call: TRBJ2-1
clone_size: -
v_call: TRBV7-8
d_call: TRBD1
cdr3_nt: TGTGCCAGCAGCTTATCGTGGGACAGGGAAATCTTC
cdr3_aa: CASSLSWDREIF

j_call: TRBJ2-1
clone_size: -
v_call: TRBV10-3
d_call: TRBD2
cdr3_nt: TGTGCCATCAGTGAGACTAGCGGGACATCCTACAATGAGCAGTTCTTC
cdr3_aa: CAISETSGTSYNEQFF

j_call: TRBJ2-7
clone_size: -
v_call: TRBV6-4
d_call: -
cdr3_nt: TGTGCCAGCAGTGACAGGGGATTAGATTCCTACGAGCAGTACTTC
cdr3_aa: CASSDRGLDSYEQYF

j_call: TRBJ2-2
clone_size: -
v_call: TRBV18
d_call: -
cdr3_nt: TGTGCCAGCTCACCACCAGCTGGCGGGAACGCAACGAACACCGGGGAGCTGTTTTTT
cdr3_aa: CASSPPAGGNATNTGELFF

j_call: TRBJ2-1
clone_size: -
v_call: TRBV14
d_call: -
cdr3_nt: TGTGCCAGCAGCCAAGACGGGAACAATGAGCAGTTCTTC
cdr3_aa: CASSQDGNNEQFF

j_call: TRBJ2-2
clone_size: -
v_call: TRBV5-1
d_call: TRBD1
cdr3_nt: TGCGCCAGCAGCCCCCGGGACAGCCTGGTTGGGAACACCGGGGAGCTGTTTTTT
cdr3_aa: CASSPRDSLVGNTGELFF

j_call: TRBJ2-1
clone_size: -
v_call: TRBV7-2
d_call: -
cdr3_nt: TGTGCCAGCAGCCCATCCCTCGTAACCTACAATGAGCAGTTCTTC
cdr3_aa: CASSPSLVTYNEQFF

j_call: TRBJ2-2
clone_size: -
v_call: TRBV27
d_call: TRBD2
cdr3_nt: TGTGCCAGCTCAAACTACGGACTAGCGTCAACCGGGGAGCTGTTTTTT
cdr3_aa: CASSNYGLASTGELFF